This record covers a single T cell receptor beta chain. The V gene end was trimmed by 5 bases and the J gene end by 7 bases; junction bases not matched to a gene: 15. The CDR3 totals 16 residues. Germline lookup yields CDR1 MNHEY and CDR2 SMNVEV (reference sequence). This specimen comes from a study of blood T cell repertoires in COVID-19. Whole-study context: Researchers got acute and convalescent COVID-19 samples from the United States, Italy and Spain. The analysed material was cDNA or gDNA that came from T cells, B-cell-depleted T cells, or PBMCs.

As processed by the authors: The authors estimated nucleated cell counts from reference gene primer amplification. The assay was immunoSEQ multiplex PCR, and TCRdb's table has in-frame clones only and misses some. That table gives V, J and clone size, and the DNA gave D and trimming. Of 100,000 to 110,000 clones listed, approximately 80% are singletons. This receptor was identified in a man aged 50-60 years with active or convalescent COVID-19. The rearrangement uses TRBV27 and TRBJ1-2; 8 nucleotides align to TRBD1. The sequenced material came from peripheral blood. CDR3 nucleotides: TGTGCCAGCAGTGCGGGGGACAGGATGGGTTCAGGTGGCTACACCTTC. The encoded protein is CASSAGDRMGSGGYTF.